This is a list of T cell receptor beta chains from one sample in a study of cytomegalovirus exposure and HLA in healthy donors. Repertoires were generated with immunoSEQ multiplex PCR, while TCRdb's copy carries only in-frame clones and drops some. Here the sample spans approximately 170,000 clones, over 70% being singletons. The source material was PBMCs. All receptors come from a man aged 50 to 60 in good health and CMV-seropositive. The CDR3 runs from the conserved cysteine through the conserved F or W. A D gene is named only where the DNA matches it firmly. Some rows mark clone size as missing; the rest say once, few, many or name a class of expanded clone.

CDR3 protein,CDR3 DNA,J gene,V gene,clone size,D gene
CASNPGGKYIEQFF,TGTGCCAGCAATCCCGGAGGAAAGTACATTGAGCAGTTCTTC,TRBJ2-1,TRBV7-6,NA,NA
CASTPGQFRSYNSPLHF,TGTGCCAGCACCCCGGGACAGTTTCGCTCCTATAATTCACCCCTCCACTTT,TRBJ1-6,TRBV9,NA,TRBD1
CASSWGGVDSTQYF,TGTGCCAGCAGTTGGGGCGGGGTGGACTCAACGCAGTATTTT,TRBJ2-3,TRBV27,once,NA
CASSLTTTYEQYF,TGCGCCAGCAGCTTAACGACTACCTACGAGCAGTACTTC,TRBJ2-7,TRBV5-1,NA,NA
CASARRGTGLQETQYF,TGTGCCAGCGCCCGACGGGGGACAGGACTTCAAGAGACCCAGTACTTC,TRBJ2-5,TRBV18,NA,TRBD1
CASSYDQGHRNYGYTF,TGTGCCAGCAGCTACGACCAGGGGCACCGTAACTATGGCTACACCTTC,TRBJ1-2,TRBV5-5,once,NA
CASSPLGQGWSTEAFF,TGCGCCAGCAGCCCTCTAGGGCAGGGATGGAGCACTGAAGCTTTCTTT,TRBJ1-1,TRBV5-1,NA,NA
CATRDRANYGYTF,TGTGCCACCCGGGACAGGGCTAACTATGGCTACACCTTC,TRBJ1-2,TRBV19,NA,TRBD1
CASSVGAGGYNEQFF,TGTGCCAGCAGCGTAGGGGCGGGGGGGTACAATGAGCAGTTCTTC,TRBJ2-1,TRBV9,NA,TRBD2
CASSPEGKGNTIYF,TGTGCCAGTTCCCCGGAGGGAAAAGGAAACACCATATATTTT,TRBJ1-3,TRBV6-1,NA,NA
CASSLVDREEQPQHF,TGTGCCAGCAGTTTAGTGGACAGGGAAGAACAGCCCCAGCATTTT,TRBJ1-5,TRBV28,NA,TRBD1
CASSLASPRENTGELFF,TGTGCCAGCAGCTTGGCATCCCCCCGGGAGAACACCGGGGAGCTGTTTTTT,TRBJ2-2,TRBV11-2,NA,NA
CATHNGVGPNVNEQFF,TGTGCCACCCACAACGGGGTTGGCCCCAATGTTAATGAGCAGTTCTTC,TRBJ2-1,TRBV5-4,NA,NA
CASSKAAGARANSPLHF,TGTGCCAGCAGCAAAGCGGCGGGGGCGAGAGCCAATTCACCCCTCCACTTT,TRBJ1-6,TRBV21-1,few,NA
CASSVLELNEQFF,TGTGCCAGCAGTGTCCTAGAATTGAATGAGCAGTTCTTC,TRBJ2-1,TRBV2,once,NA
CASSIGTGGHNEQFF,TGTGCCAGCAGCATCGGGACAGGGGGTCACAATGAGCAGTTCTTC,TRBJ2-1,TRBV5-4,NA,TRBD1
CATSRGGGLNNEQFF,TGTGCCACCAGCAGAGGGGGGGGACTAAACAATGAGCAGTTCTTC,TRBJ2-1,TRBV15,NA,TRBD2
CASTQQGRSHEQYF,TGCGCCAGCACCCAACAGGGGAGATCCCACGAGCAGTACTTC,TRBJ2-7,TRBV5-1,once,TRBD1
CASSQDPLPGTANEKLFF,TGCGCCAGCAGCCAAGATCCCCTTCCCGGGACAGCTAATGAAAAACTGTTTTTT,TRBJ1-4,TRBV4-1,NA,TRBD1
CASSPRSGNTIYF,TGTGCCAGCAGCCCCCGCTCTGGAAACACCATATATTTT,TRBJ1-3,TRBV6-5,NA,NA
CASSSARANYGYTF,TGTGCCAGCAGTTCTGCCAGGGCTAACTATGGCTACACCTTC,TRBJ1-2,TRBV27,NA,NA
CASSGTGGNQPQHF,TGTGCCAGCAGTGGGACAGGGGGGAATCAGCCCCAGCATTTT,TRBJ1-5,TRBV2,NA,TRBD1
CASSSLVSSYNSPLHF,TGTGCCAGCAGTTCCCTGGTGAGCTCCTATAATTCACCCCTCCACTTT,TRBJ1-6,TRBV25-1,NA,NA
CASSWGLRDWNTEAFF,TGCGCCAGCAGCTGGGGTTTACGGGACTGGAACACTGAAGCTTTCTTT,TRBJ1-1,TRBV5-1,NA,NA
CASSFGKGQGYEQYF,TGTGCCAGCAGCTTCGGAAAGGGGCAGGGCTACGAGCAGTACTTC,TRBJ2-7,TRBV5-5,NA,NA
CATSRVALTYSNQPQHF,TGTGCCACCAGCAGAGTAGCGCTGACGTATAGCAATCAGCCCCAGCATTTT,TRBJ1-5,TRBV15,once,NA
CASSLTGTSNEKLFF,TGCGCCAGCAGCCTCACTGGGACATCTAATGAAAAACTGTTTTTT,TRBJ1-4,TRBV5-1,NA,NA
CASSPGSITSYNEQFF,TGTGCCAGTAGCCCGGGGAGCATTACCTCCTACAATGAGCAGTTCTTC,TRBJ2-1,TRBV19,NA,NA
CASTSGSSNQPQHF,TGTGCCAGCACCTCGGGGAGCAGCAATCAGCCCCAGCATTTT,TRBJ1-5,TRBV6-1,NA,NA
CASSWGSVHNEQFF,TGTGCCAGCAGTTGGGGTAGCGTCCACAATGAGCAGTTCTTC,TRBJ2-1,TRBV27,NA,NA
CAWSVGANQPQHF,TGTGCCTGGAGTGTTGGAGCAAATCAGCCCCAGCATTTT,TRBJ1-5,TRBV30,NA,NA
CASSHRRDGGVYGYTF,TGTGCCAGCTCACATCGCCGGGACGGGGGAGTCTATGGCTACACCTTC,TRBJ1-2,TRBV18,few,NA
CAWGQGSQPQHF,TGTGCCTGGGGACAGGGTAGTCAGCCCCAGCATTTT,TRBJ1-5,TRBV30,NA,TRBD1
CASSLSTGNTEAFF,TGTGCCAGCAGCTTATCGACAGGAAACACTGAAGCTTTCTTT,TRBJ1-1,TRBV7-6,NA,NA
CALDLYGYTF,TGTGCCCTAGACCTCTATGGCTACACCTTC,TRBJ1-2,TRBV30,NA,NA
CASSLGGAHEKLFF,TGTGCCAGCAGCTTAGGAGGGGCGCACGAAAAACTGTTTTTT,TRBJ1-4,TRBV5-4,NA,NA
CASSLRLRDRGEVTGYTF,TGTGCCAGCAGTTTAAGGCTCCGAGACAGGGGCGAGGTTACTGGCTACACCTTC,TRBJ1-2,TRBV28,few,TRBD1
CASSFSQGTPHSGNTIYF,TGTGCCAGCAGCTTCTCCCAGGGCACTCCTCACTCTGGAAACACCATATATTTT,TRBJ1-3,TRBV7-8,NA,NA
CSVGAPGGNTEAFF,TGCAGCGTTGGGGCCCCGGGGGGGAACACTGAAGCTTTCTTT,TRBJ1-1,TRBV29-1,NA,NA
CATTGRDETEAFF,TGTGCCACTACGGGGAGGGATGAGACTGAAGCTTTCTTT,TRBJ1-1,TRBV18,NA,NA
CASSLPPEGYTF,TGTGCCAGCAGTTTACCACCCGAGGGCTACACCTTC,TRBJ1-2,TRBV28,once,NA
CASSFGLAGGLTDTQYF,TGTGCCAGCAGCTTCGGACTAGCGGGGGGTTTAACAGATACGCAGTATTTT,TRBJ2-3,TRBV7-9,NA,TRBD2
CASSPGQGAHGYTF,TGTGCCAGCAGTCCTGGACAGGGGGCACATGGCTACACCTTC,TRBJ1-2,TRBV7-8,NA,TRBD1
CASSLEGQKNQPQHF,TGTGCCAGCAGTTTGGAGGGACAGAAGAATCAGCCCCAGCATTTT,TRBJ1-5,TRBV5-8,NA,TRBD1